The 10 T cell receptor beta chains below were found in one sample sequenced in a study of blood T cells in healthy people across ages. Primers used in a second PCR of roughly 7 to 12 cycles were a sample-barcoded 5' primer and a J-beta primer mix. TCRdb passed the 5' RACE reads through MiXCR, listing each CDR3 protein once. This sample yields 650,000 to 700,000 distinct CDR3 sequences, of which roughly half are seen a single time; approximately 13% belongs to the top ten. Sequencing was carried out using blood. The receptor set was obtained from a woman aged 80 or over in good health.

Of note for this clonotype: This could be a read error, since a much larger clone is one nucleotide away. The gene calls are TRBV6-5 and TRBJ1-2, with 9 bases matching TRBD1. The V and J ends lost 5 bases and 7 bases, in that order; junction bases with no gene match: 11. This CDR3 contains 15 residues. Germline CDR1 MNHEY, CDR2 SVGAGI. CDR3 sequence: CASSGPGQGRCGYTF. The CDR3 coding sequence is TGTGCCAGCAGTGGACCGGGACAGGGCCGGTGTGGCTACACCTTC.

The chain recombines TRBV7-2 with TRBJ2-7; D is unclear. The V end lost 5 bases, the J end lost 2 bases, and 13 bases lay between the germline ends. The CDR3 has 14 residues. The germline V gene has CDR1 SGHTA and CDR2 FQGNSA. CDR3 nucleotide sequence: TGTGCCAGCAGCCCGCCCCCTGGCGCCTACGAGCAGTACTTC. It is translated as CASSPPPGAYEQYF.

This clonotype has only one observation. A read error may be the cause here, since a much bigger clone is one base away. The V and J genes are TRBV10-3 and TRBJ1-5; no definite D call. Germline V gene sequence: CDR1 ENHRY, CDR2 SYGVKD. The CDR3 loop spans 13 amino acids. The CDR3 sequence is CAISGDLYQPRHF. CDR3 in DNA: TGTGCCATCAGTGGTGACCTGTATCAGCCCCGGCATTTT.

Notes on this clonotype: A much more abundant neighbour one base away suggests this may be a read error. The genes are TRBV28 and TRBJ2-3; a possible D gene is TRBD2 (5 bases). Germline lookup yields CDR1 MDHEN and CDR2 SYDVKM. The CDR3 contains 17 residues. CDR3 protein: CARSFVARGLIADTQYF. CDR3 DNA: TGTGCCAGAAGTTTTGTAGCCCGAGGGCTGATAGCAGATACGCAGTATTTT.

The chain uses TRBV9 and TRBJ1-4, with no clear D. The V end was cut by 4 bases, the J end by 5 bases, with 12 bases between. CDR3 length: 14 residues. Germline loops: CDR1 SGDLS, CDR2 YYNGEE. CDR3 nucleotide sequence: TGTGCCAGCAGCACTGACGGTCACAATGAAAAACTGTTTTTT. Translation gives CASSTDGHNEKLFF. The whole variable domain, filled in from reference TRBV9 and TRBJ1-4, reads DSGVTQTPKHLITATGQRVTLRCSPRSGDLSVYWYQQSLDQGLQFLIQYYNGEERAKGNILERFSAQQFPDLHSELNLSSLELGDSALYFCASSTDGHNEKLFFGSGTQLSVL.

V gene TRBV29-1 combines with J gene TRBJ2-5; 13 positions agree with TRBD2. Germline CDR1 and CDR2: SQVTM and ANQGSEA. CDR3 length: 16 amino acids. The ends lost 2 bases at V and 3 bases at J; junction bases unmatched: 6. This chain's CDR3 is CSVETSGGATKETQYF. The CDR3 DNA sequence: TGCAGCGTTGAAACTAGCGGGGGGGCGACTAAAGAGACCCAGTACTTC.

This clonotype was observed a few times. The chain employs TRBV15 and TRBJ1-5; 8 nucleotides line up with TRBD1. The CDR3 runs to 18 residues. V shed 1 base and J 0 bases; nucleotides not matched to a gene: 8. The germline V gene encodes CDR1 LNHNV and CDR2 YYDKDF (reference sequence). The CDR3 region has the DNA TGTGCCACCAGCAGAGTCATCCGGACAGGGACTAGCAATCAGCCCCAGCATTTT. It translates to CATSRVIRTGTSNQPQHF.

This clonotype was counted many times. The CDR3 region is CSVTSGNNEQFF. The CDR3 DNA sequence: TGCAGCGTGACTAGCGGGAACAATGAGCAGTTCTTC. The chain recombines TRBV29-1 with TRBJ2-1; 11 positions agree with TRBD2. Unmatched junction bases numbered 0, after V lost 6 bases and J lost 5 bases. The CDR3 runs to 12 residues. Germline CDR1 and CDR2: SQVTM and ANQGSEA.

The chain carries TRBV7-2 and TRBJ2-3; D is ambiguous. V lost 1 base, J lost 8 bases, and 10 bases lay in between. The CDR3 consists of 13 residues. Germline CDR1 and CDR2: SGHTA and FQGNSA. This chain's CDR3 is CASSLGAVRTQYF. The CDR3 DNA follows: TGTGCCAGCAGCTTAGGGGCCGTTCGTACGCAGTATTTT. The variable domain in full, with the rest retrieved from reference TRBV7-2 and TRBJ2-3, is GAGVSQSPSNKVTEKGKDVELRCDPISGHTALYWYRQSLGQGLEFLIYFQGNSAPDKSGLPSDRFSAERTGGSVSTLTIQRTQQEDSAVYLCASSLGAVRTQYFGPGTRLTVL.

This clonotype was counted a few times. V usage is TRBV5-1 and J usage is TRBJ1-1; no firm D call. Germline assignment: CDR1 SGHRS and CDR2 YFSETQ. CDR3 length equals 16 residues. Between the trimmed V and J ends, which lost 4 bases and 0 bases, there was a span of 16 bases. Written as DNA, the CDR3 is TGCGCCAGCAGCCCGGGCCCCTTCGCAATGAACACTGAAGCTTTCTTT. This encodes CASSPGPFAMNTEAFF.